These T cell receptor beta chains were read from a single sample in a study of blood T cell repertoires in COVID-19. Sequencing was performed with immunoSEQ multiplex PCR; in TCRdb, only in-frame clones are kept and a portion is missing. The data show about 160,000 clones, with about 87% seen just once and roughly 0.58% held by the top ten. The sequenced sample consisted of peripheral blood. The receptors derive from a man aged 60 to 69 with COVID-19, enrolled during active disease. Each CDR3 is given with its conserved first and last residue. D genes are given only for firm matches. Rows may omit the clone size; those that give it use once, few, many or a size class.

-	TRBV18	-	TRBJ1-5	TGTGCCAGCTCATGGACCGGGACGGGAGGCAATCAGCCCCAGCATTTT	CASSWTGTGGNQPQHF
-	TRBV19	TRBD1	TRBJ2-3	TGTGCCAGTAGTCGGGACAGGGTTGTAACAGATACGCAGTATTTT	CASSRDRVVTDTQYF
few	TRBV10-2	-	TRBJ1-6	TGCGCCAGCAGGTTTATGGCCGGGATTTCACCCCTCCACTTT	CASRFMAGISPLHF
-	TRBV3-1/TRBV3-2	TRBD2	TRBJ2-7	TGTGCCAGCAGCCAAGAAGTCGGCGGGGGGGCTTCTCCGCGCCGCGAGCAGTACTTC	CASSQEVGGGASPRREQYF
-	TRBV28	-	TRBJ1-1	TGTGCCAGCAGTTTTCATGTCGTTGCGGGGTTCGCTGAAGCTTTCTTT	CASSFHVVAGFAEAFF
-	TRBV4-3	TRBD1	TRBJ2-7	TGCGCCAGCAGCCAGGGGACAGGGGGGTTGGTTTACGAGCAGTACTTC	CASSQGTGGLVYEQYF
-	TRBV27	TRBD1	TRBJ1-6	TGTGCCAGCAGTTCAATCCGGACAGGGAATAATTCACCCCTCCACTTT	CASSSIRTGNNSPLHF
few	TRBV28	-	TRBJ2-5	TGTGCCAGCAGTTTAGCAGGTTCAGCGGTGGAGACCCAGTACTTC	CASSLAGSAVETQYF
-	TRBV25-1	-	TRBJ1-1	TGTGCCAGCAGTGGGGACTGGTCGGAAGCTTTCTTT	CASSGDWSEAFF
-	TRBV7-9	-	TRBJ2-5	TGTGCCAGCAGCCTACTGGAGACCCAGTACTTC	CASSLLETQYF
once	TRBV18	-	TRBJ2-1	TGTGCCAGCTCACCAAGGCGGTCTGAGCAGTTCTTC	CASSPRRSEQFF
once	TRBV18	TRBD1	TRBJ1-4	TGTGCCAGCTCACCACAGGGGGCTGGAGAAAAACTGTTTTTT	CASSPQGAGEKLFF
-	TRBV3-1/TRBV3-2	TRBD1	TRBJ1-2	TGTGCCAGCAGCCAAGGGACAGGGGCTAGCTATGGCTACACCTTC	CASSQGTGASYGYTF
-	TRBV19	TRBD1	TRBJ1-5	TGTGCCAGTAGTATAATAAACAGGGGTAGCAATCAGCCCCAGCATTTT	CASSIINRGSNQPQHF
-	TRBV12-2	-	TRBJ2-2	TGTGCAAGTCGCTTAGTGGGCTGGCGGGGGGGCCACCCCGGGGAGCTGTTTTTT	CASRLVGWRGGHPGELFF
-	TRBV6-1	TRBD1	TRBJ2-2	TGTGCCAGCAGTGAGTGGACAGGGGGACTGACCGGGGAGCTGTTTTTT	CASSEWTGGLTGELFF
-	TRBV7-2	TRBD2	TRBJ2-7	TGTGCCAGTAGCGGGGGGACTACCCCCTACGAGCAGTACTTC	CASSGGTTPYEQYF
few	TRBV28	-	TRBJ2-7	TGTGCCAGCCTCGGGAACTCCTACGAGCAGTACTTC	CASLGNSYEQYF
-	TRBV6-5	TRBD1	TRBJ1-2	TGTGCCAGCAGTAAAAACTGGGACAGGTTCTATGGCTACACCTTC	CASSKNWDRFYGYTF
-	TRBV3-1/TRBV3-2	TRBD1	TRBJ1-1	TGTGCCAGCACCTTGGACAGGGGTGGCACTGAAGCTTTCTTT	CASTLDRGGTEAFF
-	TRBV10-3	-	TRBJ2-1	TGTGCCATCAGTGCTATCGGGTATGAGCAGTTCTTC	CAISAIGYEQFF
-	TRBV24-1	-	TRBJ2-1	TGTGCCACCAGGGGGCCATTATCCTACAATGAGCAGTTCTTC	CATRGPLSYNEQFF
once	TRBV28	-	TRBJ2-5	TGTGCCAGCGCCGGGGGGCCTCCGGGGGAGACCCAGTACTTC	CASAGGPPGETQYF
-	TRBV19	TRBD2	TRBJ2-3	TGTGCCAGTAGTATAAGCGGGGTCGTCACAGATACGCAGTATTTT	CASSISGVVTDTQYF
-	TRBV12-3/TRBV12-4	-	TRBJ1-5	TGTGCCAGCAGTTTAGGGAGTCAGCCCCAGCATTTT	CASSLGSQPQHF
-	TRBV19	TRBD1	TRBJ1-5	TGTGCCAGTAGTAAGGGGACAGCGGGTGGTCAGCCCCAGCATTTT	CASSKGTAGGQPQHF
-	TRBV6-2/TRBV6-3	-	TRBJ2-1	TGTGCCAGCAGTTACCAGAGGGATCCCCCTTACAATGAGCAGTTCTTC	CASSYQRDPPYNEQFF
-	TRBV9	-	TRBJ2-5	TGTGCCAGCGCCATCTCGGGGACAACGTTGGAGACCCAGTACTTC	CASAISGTTLETQYF
-	TRBV28	TRBD1	TRBJ2-1	TGTGCCAGCAGTTTACCGACAGGGGGGAATGAGCAGTTCTTC	CASSLPTGGNEQFF
few	TRBV4-3	TRBD2	TRBJ2-2	TGCGCCAGCAGGGGGATAGCGGGAGGAAAAAACACCGGGGAGCTGTTTTTT	CASRGIAGGKNTGELFF
-	TRBV2	-	TRBJ1-2	TGTGCCACCTCCCCCTTTAACTATGGCTACACCTTC	CATSPFNYGYTF
once	TRBV11-1	-	TRBJ1-1	TGTGCCAGCAGCTTAGCGTCAGTTAACACTGAAGCTTTCTTT	CASSLASVNTEAFF
-	TRBV19	TRBD1	TRBJ1-5	TGTGCCAGTAGTATTTCCCGGGACAGGGCATTAAGCAATCAGCCCCAGCATTTT	CASSISRDRALSNQPQHF
-	TRBV7-3	-	TRBJ2-6	TGTGCCAGCAGCCCCCAACAGGGAGCTGGGGCCAACGTCCTGACTTTC	CASSPQQGAGANVLTF
-	TRBV18	TRBD1	TRBJ2-1	TGTGCCAGCTCACCCCGGACAGGAGATTACAATGAGCAGTTCTTC	CASSPRTGDYNEQFF
-	TRBV4-3	TRBD1	TRBJ2-5	TGCGCCAGCAGCAGGAACCGGGACAGGGGTGAGACCCAGTACTTC	CASSRNRDRGETQYF
-	TRBV5-5	-	TRBJ1-1	TGTGCCAGCAGCTTGCTGACAGGCGGAAACACTGAAGCTTTCTTT	CASSLLTGGNTEAFF
once	TRBV6-2/TRBV6-3	TRBD2	TRBJ2-3	TGTGCCAGCAGTTACAAGAGACTGGGACTAGACAAGGATACGCAGTATTTT	CASSYKRLGLDKDTQYF
-	TRBV5-1	TRBD2	TRBJ2-3	TGCGCCAGCAGCAGGGGACTAGCGGGAGGGCCCAGCACAGATACGCAGTATTTT	CASSRGLAGGPSTDTQYF
once	TRBV5-6	-	TRBJ1-3	TGTGCCAGCAGCTTTTGGGCAGCGGCTGGAAACACCATATATTTT	CASSFWAAAGNTIYF
-	TRBV19	-	TRBJ2-7	TGTGCCAGTAGTATACGGAGGGAATCGCTCCACGAGCAGTACTTC	CASSIRRESLHEQYF
-	TRBV20-1	-	TRBJ2-1	TGCAGTGCTAGTCCCGAGGGGCGGCGGGGCCGTAGCAATGAGCAGTTCTTC	CSASPEGRRGRSNEQFF
once	TRBV10-3	TRBD1	TRBJ1-1	TGTGCCATCAGAGACAGGGAGGCCGAAGCTTTCTTT	CAIRDREAEAFF
-	TRBV3-1/TRBV3-2	TRBD1	TRBJ1-3	TGTGCCAACAGATACGCAGGGGGCCTCGATGGAAACACCATATATTTT	CANRYAGGLDGNTIYF
-	TRBV5-1	TRBD2	TRBJ2-3	TGCGCCAGCAGCTCACTAGCGGGGTTTGGGACAGATACGCAGTATTTT	CASSSLAGFGTDTQYF
few	TRBV27	-	TRBJ2-5	TGTGCCAGCAGCCAAAGCTGGGGCTCAGAGACCCAGTACTTC	CASSQSWGSETQYF
-	TRBV7-3	-	TRBJ1-2	TGTGCCAGCAGCTTAACGCAGGGGCCGACGAGGGACTATGGCTACACCTTC	CASSLTQGPTRDYGYTF
-	TRBV28	-	TRBJ1-1	TGTGCCAGCAGTCCTCACACAGGACCCGAAGCTTTCTTT	CASSPHTGPEAFF
many	TRBV6-6	TRBD1	TRBJ1-1	TGTGCCAGCACCACCCCAGGGGGCGCTTGGGAAGCTTTCTTT	CASTTPGGAWEAFF
-	TRBV7-8	TRBD2	TRBJ2-1	TGTGCCAGCAGCTTATCTAGCGGGGGGGTCTCCTACAATGAGCAGTTCTTC	CASSLSSGGVSYNEQFF
once	TRBV30	-	TRBJ1-2	TGTGCCTGGATCCGACTGACAGGCCTCTATGGCTACACCTTC	CAWIRLTGLYGYTF
-	TRBV24-1	TRBD1	TRBJ2-3	TGTGCCACCAGTGGATCAGGGGGCCAAGATACGCAGTATTTT	CATSGSGGQDTQYF
-	TRBV5-1	TRBD1	TRBJ2-7	TGCGCCAGCAGCTTTGGACAGGATACCCCCGAGCAGTACTTC	CASSFGQDTPEQYF
few	TRBV7-2	-	TRBJ2-1	TGTGCCAGCAGCTCTGGGGCGGGGACAGCGCCCTACAATGAGCAGTTCTTC	CASSSGAGTAPYNEQFF
-	TRBV7-3	TRBD2	TRBJ2-7	TGTGCCAGCAGCTCAAACCCGGGACTAGAGCTATACGAGCAGTACTTC	CASSSNPGLELYEQYF
-	TRBV24-1	-	TRBJ1-5	TGTGCCACCAGTGACCTCAATCAGCCCCAGCATTTT	CATSDLNQPQHF
-	TRBV6-6	-	TRBJ1-1	TGTGCCAGCAGGGCCGGGGAGAACACTGAAGCTTTCTTT	CASRAGENTEAFF
many	TRBV3-1/TRBV3-2	-	TRBJ2-1	TGTGCCAGCAGCCGAAATAGCGCCCTAAACTACAATGAGCAGTTCTTC	CASSRNSALNYNEQFF
once	TRBV6-6	TRBD1	TRBJ1-5	TGTGCCAGCAGATCAGGGGGCGCAAGTCAGCCCCAGCATTTT	CASRSGGASQPQHF